This T cell receptor beta chain came from a study of T-cell memory formation after mild COVID-19. Overall study context: Most TCR clusters belonged to a single donor. General study points: Mostly located in CM and EM were contracting CD4+ clones, with contracting CD8+ clones located in EMRA. CD4/CD8 balance held among clones contracting day 15 to 85, and later expanders leaned CD4+.

In regard to this clonotype: Its specificity is unknown.

V gave up 8 bases and J gave up 5 bases, with 10 bases separating them. The CDR3 is 12 residues long. The germline V gene has CDR1 SGHTA and CDR2 FQGNSA. From the 5' RACE reads, TCRdb called clonotypes with MiXCR, one entry per CDR3 protein. The table has about 390,000 distinct CDR3 sequences, approximately 15% seen once; the top ten hold 20% to 25%. What was sequenced was PBMCs or a T cell subset sorted from them (not recorded which). The chain joins TRBV7-2 to TRBJ1-5, with D hard to call. The source is a young man who had mild COVID-19 (a few samples of this study predate the infection). Cell type and time point are not known. The CDR3 loop reads CASAGFDQPQHF. CDR3 nucleotides: TGTGCCAGCGCGGGATTCGATCAGCCCCAGCATTTT. The whole variable domain, filled in from reference TRBV7-2 and TRBJ1-5, reads GAGVSQSPSNKVTEKGKDVELRCDPISGHTALYWYRQSLGQGLEFLIYFQGNSAPDKSGLPSDRFSAERTGGSVSTLTIQRTQQEDSAVYLCASAGFDQPQHFGDGTRLSIL.